This TCR beta chain stems from a study of T cells in women clearing cervical HPV infection. Study at large: Controls were women whose single incident HPV16 infection cleared within 12 months without precancer or cancer. With HLA typing for only a few women, HLA confounding remains possible.

Sequencing was performed with immunoSEQ multiplex PCR; in TCRdb, only in-frame clones are kept and a portion is missing. The repertoire shows 20,000 to 25,000 clones; the top ten hold roughly 6.6%. Each participant carried one incident cervical HPV16 infection only. In regard to this clone: No antigen is known for it. The read falls 3 residues short of the CDR3 end, and the missing part is taken from the germline J gene.

The CDR3 is 15 residues long. The V and J ends lost 5 bases and 2 bases respectively, with 16 bases between them. From germline, CDR1 is SGHRS and CDR2 YFSETQ. Study results and limitations: It is unknown whether associations predate infection; no effector/memory or HPV-specific sorting.

What was sequenced was blood buffy coat. The TCR originated in a woman aged 18-69 years with a cervical HPV16 infection that either progressed to CIN3+ or cleared (not recorded which). The chain joins TRBV5-1 to TRBJ2-5; D uncertain. Incomplete CDR3 DNA: TGCGCCAGCAGACTGTATCTCTCTGTTCAAGAGACC. This encodes CASRLYLSVQET. Given in full, the CDR3 is CASRLYLSVQETQYF.